The next 28 T cell receptor beta chains were all read from a single sample in a study of shared clonotypes between healthy human individuals. CD45RO-negative CD8 cells positively selected for CCR7 made up the naive population, which excluded terminally differentiated effector memory CD45RA+ cells. Profiled with immunoSEQ multiplex PCR; TCRdb holds only in-frame clones, not every one. The sample carries about 650,000 clones, over 95% recorded once. The sample taken for sequencing was naive CD8+ T cells sorted from blood. The receptors come from a woman aged 25-40 years in good health.

This clone was seen once. The rearrangement joins TRBV28 to TRBJ2-5; D unresolved. This CDR3 spans 15 amino acids. From germline, CDR1 is MDHEN and CDR2 SYDVKM. V was clipped by 3 bases and J by 5 bases, with 16 bases between them. This chain's CDR3 is CASSFPPRGGETQYF. Written as DNA, the CDR3 is TGTGCCAGCAGTTTCCCCCCGCGTGGTGGCGAGACCCAGTACTTC. Together with reference TRBV28 and TRBJ2-5, the CDR3 gives the full variable domain: DVKVTQSSRYLVKRTGEKVFLECVQDMDHENMFWYRQDPGLGLRLIYFSYDVKMKEKGDIPEGYSVSREKKERFSLILESASTNQTSMYLCASSFPPRGGETQYFGPGTRLLVL.

The chain links TRBV6-1 to TRBJ2-7, with 7 bases aligning to TRBD1. Germline V lookup: CDR1 MNHNS, CDR2 SASEGT. V lost 0 bases, J lost 0 bases, and 11 bases stayed unmatched. This CDR3 spans 18 amino acids. CDR3 amino acids: CASSEAVPGTESSYEQYF. CDR3 nucleotides: TGTGCCAGCAGTGAAGCGGTTCCCGGGACAGAGAGCTCCTACGAGCAGTACTTC.

The chain recombines TRBV30 with TRBJ1-2; no clear D. The CDR3 length is 13 residues. Germline V gives CDR1 GTSNPN, CDR2 SVGIG (reference sequence). The germline V and J ends were trimmed by 2 bases and 0 bases, with 7 bases remaining between them. The CDR3 region is CAWSTGANYGYTF. CDR3 sequence (DNA): TGTGCCTGGAGTACGGGAGCTAACTATGGCTACACCTTC.

The chain carries TRBV15 and TRBJ1-4, with 7 nucleotides matching TRBD1. CDR3 length equals 12 residues. Trimming at V came to 9 bases and at J to 8 bases, leaving 6 bases not matched to a gene. Germline V CDR1 and CDR2: LNHNV, YYDKDF (reference sequence). CDR3 sequence reads: CATWDRGEKLFF. CDR3 coding DNA: TGTGCCACGTGGGACAGAGGGGAAAAACTGTTTTTT.

This sequence joins TRBV19 and TRBJ2-7; D uncertain. V lost 3 bases, J lost 1 base, and 7 bases lay in between. This CDR3 contains 13 residues. CDR1 LNHDA and CDR2 SQIVND come from the germline V gene (reference sequence). In nucleotides, the CDR3 is TGTGCCAGTAGTATCGCGCAGTCCTACGAGCAGTACTTC. Its translation is CASSIAQSYEQYF.

The J gene is TRBJ2-5, the V gene TRBV28; possibly TRBD2 for D (5 bases). Between the trimmed V and J ends, which lost 7 bases and 0 bases, there was a span of 9 bases. The germline gives CDR1 MDHEN, CDR2 SYDVKM. CDR3 size: 13 residues. The CDR3 region has the DNA TGTGCCAGCACCGGGCGGGACCAAGAGACCCAGTACTTC. As protein: CASTGRDQETQYF.

This rearrangement joins TRBV6-6 to TRBJ1-3; D is ambiguous. V lost 0 bases, J lost 8 bases, and 5 bases lay in between. CDR3 size: 12 residues. The germline V gene has CDR1 MNHNY and CDR2 SVGAGI (reference sequence). The CDR3 spells CASSYSGDTIYF. DNA for the CDR3: TGTGCCAGCAGTTACTCTGGGGACACCATATATTTT.

The V gene is TRBV7-9, the J gene TRBJ1-5; D perhaps matches TRBD1 (5 bases). Looked up from germline, CDR1 is SEHNR and CDR2 is FQNEAQ (reference sequence). Trimming shortened V by 5 bases and J by 2 bases, and 10 bases separated the two germline ends. This CDR3 region has 14 residues. DNA for the CDR3: TGTGCCAGCAGCCAAGGGGTCGGCAATCAGCCCCAGCATTTT. This gives the protein CASSQGVGNQPQHF.

The rearrangement joins TRBV11-2 to TRBJ2-5; D is tentatively TRBD1 or TRBD2 (5 bases each). V was pared by 5 bases and J by 1 base, with 20 bases between. The CDR3 is 17 residues long. The germline V gene encodes CDR1 SGHAT and CDR2 FQNNGV. In nucleotides, the CDR3 is TGTGCCAGCAGCCTCCAGACTCTCGGGACCATCCAAGAGACCCAGTACTTC. Its translation is CASSLQTLGTIQETQYF.

The V call is TRBV10-3, the J call TRBJ1-5; tentative D call: TRBD1 (6 bases). Trimming took 3 bases from V and 0 from J, leaving 24 bases between them. CDR1 is ENHRY, CDR2 SYGVKD, per germline. The CDR3 has 20 amino acids. The CDR3 protein is CAISENNRVGGIYSNQPQHF. CDR3 in DNA: TGTGCCATCAGTGAAAATAACAGGGTAGGGGGGATATATAGCAATCAGCCCCAGCATTTT.

CDR3 coding DNA: TGTGCCAGCAGTTCCTCAGCGGGAGGGCCCCACGAGCAGTACTTC. Translating gives CASSSSAGGPHEQYF. The chain recombines TRBV27 with TRBJ2-7; 10 positions agree with TRBD2. Germline lookup yields CDR1 MNHEY and CDR2 SMNVEV (reference sequence). The CDR3 contains 15 residues. V lost 4 bases and J lost 5; bases outside the gene matches: 8.

The rearrangement uses TRBV4-1 and TRBJ2-1, with 7 bases fitting TRBD2. Germline assignment: CDR1 MGHRA and CDR2 YSYEKL. The CDR3 runs 16 residues. Trimming took 2 bases from V and 7 from J; bases not matched to a gene: 11. The CDR3 spells CASSQYRASGGNEQFF. The CDR3 DNA reads TGCGCCAGCAGCCAATATCGGGCTAGCGGAGGGAATGAGCAGTTCTTC.

The table lists this clone with a few counts. The rearrangement links TRBV7-2 to TRBJ2-1, with 11 bases fitting TRBD2. CDR1 is SGHTA, CDR2 FQGNSA, per germline. The ends lost 4 bases at V and 8 bases at J; junction bases unmatched: 7. The CDR3 totals 15 residues. This CDR3 is CASSSTSGSTDEQFF. The DNA for the CDR3 is TGTGCCAGCAGCTCAACTAGCGGGAGTACCGATGAGCAGTTCTTC. The full variable domain, with the rest looked up from reference TRBV7-2 and TRBJ2-1, is GAGVSQSPSNKVTEKGKDVELRCDPISGHTALYWYRQSLGQGLEFLIYFQGNSAPDKSGLPSDRFSAERTGGSVSTLTIQRTQQEDSAVYLCASSSTSGSTDEQFFGPGTRLTVL.

The chain couples TRBV2 to TRBJ2-5; D gene ambiguous. Germline V lookup: CDR1 SNHLY, CDR2 FYNNEI. The CDR3 is 13 amino acids. Between the trimmed V and J ends, which lost 7 bases and 1 base, there was a span of 10 bases. The DNA of the CDR3 is TGTGCCAGCAAGACTGATTTCCAAGAGACCCAGTACTTC. Protein product: CASKTDFQETQYF.

The CDR3, as DNA: TGTGCCAGCAGTTTTGGACAGGGAGGGTATGAAGCTTTCTTT. As protein: CASSFGQGGYEAFF. This chain uses TRBV27 with TRBJ1-1; TRBD1 agrees at 8 bases. The trim removed 3 bases at V and 7 bases at J, leaving 7 bases unmatched. Germline V lookup: CDR1 MNHEY, CDR2 SMNVEV (reference sequence). CDR3 length: 14 residues.

This chain links TRBV25-1 with TRBJ2-3; 9 positions match TRBD2. The CDR3 contains 14 residues. Trimming cost V 4 bases and J 5 bases; bases outside gene matches: 4. Per germline, CDR1 MGHDK and CDR2 SYGVNS. The CDR3 bases are TGTGCCAGCAGTGTACTAGCGGGTGGAGATACGCAGTATTTT. Protein sequence: CASSVLAGGDTQYF.

The chain has TRBV29-1 and TRBJ2-7; D perhaps matches TRBD2 (6 bases). CDR3 length: 15 amino acids. Germline V gene lookup returns CDR1 SQVTM and CDR2 ANQGSEA. Trimming removed 0 bases from V and 2 bases from J, with 14 bases in between. The CDR3 DNA follows: TGCAGCGTTGAAGATGGGGGACTCGCCACCTACGAGCAGTACTTC. It yields the protein CSVEDGGLATYEQYF.

The chain employs TRBV6-4 and TRBJ2-1; 10 positions match TRBD2. Germline V gives CDR1 MRHNA, CDR2 SNTAGT. The J segment lost 0 bases and the V segment lost 6 bases, leaving 11 bases of the junction unmatched. This CDR3 contains 18 residues. This CDR3 reads CASSRLAGLISSYNEQFF. CDR3 coding DNA: TGTGCCAGCAGCCGACTAGCGGGTTTAATTAGCTCCTACAATGAGCAGTTCTTC.

The chain uses TRBV7-9 and TRBJ2-1; 9 nucleotides align to TRBD1. Germline CDR1 reads SEHNR; CDR2 reads FQNEAQ (reference sequence). The CDR3 runs to 13 residues. J gave up 6 bases and V 4 bases, and 1 base lay outside the gene matches. The CDR3 loop is CASSSTGGNEQFF. CDR3 nucleotide sequence: TGTGCCAGCAGCTCGACAGGGGGCAATGAGCAGTTCTTC.

CDR3 in DNA: TGCGCCAGCAGCTTGTACCGGGAGGTAGATACGCAGTATTTT. The encoded protein is CASSLYREVDTQYF. This chain uses TRBV5-1 with TRBJ2-3; 7 nucleotides agree with TRBD2. V trimming: 1 base; J trimming: 5 bases; junction bases outside the gene matches: 4. The CDR3 contains 14 residues. The germline V gene encodes CDR1 SGHRS and CDR2 YFSETQ.

The rearrangement uses TRBV6-1 and TRBJ1-5; D unresolved. Trimming stripped 7 bases from V and 0 bases from J, with 13 bases between. CDR3 length: 15 residues. CDR1 and CDR2 (germline): MNHNS, SASEGT. CDR3 bases: TGTGCCAGCAACGGATGGGCCGATAGCAATCAGCCCCAGCATTTT. Amino acids: CASNGWADSNQPQHF.

The chain has TRBV10-3 and TRBJ2-1, with 9 bases fitting TRBD2. Germline values: CDR1 ENHRY, CDR2 SYGVKD. There are 15 residues in the CDR3. V lost 3 bases, J lost 6 bases, and 6 bases stayed unmatched. The CDR3 is CAISEGAGGPNEQFF. CDR3 sequence (DNA): TGTGCCATCAGTGAAGGGGCGGGAGGGCCCAATGAGCAGTTCTTC.

J is TRBJ2-1 and V is TRBV9; 9 positions match TRBD1. Germline loops: CDR1 SGDLS, CDR2 YYNGEE. The length of the CDR3 is 16 residues. V dropped 3 bases and J dropped 1; count of bases not matched to a gene: 5. The CDR3 region has the DNA TGTGCCAGCAGCGGTGGGACAGGGAAGTCCTACAATGAGCAGTTCTTC. Protein sequence: CASSGGTGKSYNEQFF.

The chain employs TRBV4-1 and TRBJ2-7; no definite D call. Looked up from germline, CDR1 is MGHRA and CDR2 is YSYEKL. The V gene lost 1 base and the J gene lost 0 bases, with 7 bases spanning the gap. CDR3 length equals 14 residues. CDR3 region: CASSQGASSYEQYF. The CDR3 nucleotides read TGCGCCAGCAGCCAAGGAGCGAGCTCCTACGAGCAGTACTTC.

The chain joins TRBV7-2 to TRBJ1-1; D gene uncertain. The V end was cut by 1 base, the J end by 11 bases, with 2 bases between. There are 9 residues in the CDR3. Germline-derived CDR1 and CDR2 are SGHTA and FQGNSA. The CDR3 region is CASSLVAFF. CDR3 sequence (DNA): TGTGCCAGCAGCTTAGTGGCTTTCTTT.

This clone occurred once. This chain connects TRBV28 to TRBJ1-2, with 9 bases matching TRBD1. V lost 8 bases to trimming and J lost 4 bases; unmatched junction nucleotides: 11. The germline V gene encodes CDR1 MDHEN and CDR2 SYDVKM. The length of the CDR3 is 15 residues. CDR3 protein: CASFPRDRDFYGYTF. In nucleotides, the CDR3 is TGTGCCAGCTTCCCCCGGGACAGGGATTTCTATGGCTACACCTTC.

This chain joins TRBV21-1 and TRBJ2-7; TRBD1, the D gene given by the table, was not confirmed from the DNA. TRBV21-1 is reported as a pseudogene. The CDR3 is 14 residues long. In DNA form, the CDR3 reads TGTGCCAGCAGCAAAGACAGGGACCCCTACGAGCAGTACTTC. It specifies CASSKDRDPYEQYF.

The chain is built from TRBV30 and TRBJ1-5; no reliable D call. Germline-derived CDR1 and CDR2 are GTSNPN and SVGIG (reference sequence). Trimming removed 3 bases from V and 0 bases from J, with 12 bases in between. CDR3 length equals 15 residues. CDR3 nucleotide sequence: TGTGCCTGGAGCATAGGTGTAGTTAGCAATCAGCCCCAGCATTTT. Translated: CAWSIGVVSNQPQHF.